Listed here are 32 T cell receptor beta chains from one sample, sequenced in a study of regulatory T cells in long-lasting Graves disease (dated by TCRdb to 2020 to 2023). The label giving this sample's time point can be read as: persistent/refractory GD, antithyroid drugs over 5 years with positive TRAb. For both TCR sequencing and RNA sequencing, RNA was extracted from PBMCs in TRIzol. Libraries were constructed by multiplex PCR. Sequencing was performed on an Illumina HiSeq 4000. TCR beta libraries were built with iRepertoire HTBI primers and Arm-PCR amplification of CDR3 regions. In TCRdb, the public reads were trimmed at Q25 with fastp and aligned with MiXCR, with productive beta chains retained. Identical CDR3 proteins give one entry, which carries the most common genes and DNA. The sample data list 700,000 or so distinct CDR3 sequences, and approximately 31% of these were observed just once. The top ten hold under 55% of the sample.

The input for sequencing was peripheral blood mononuclear cells (PBMCs), taken when the disease was refractory, from a patient treated with antithyroid drugs. All receptors derive from a female donor with Graves disease.

This clonotype was seen a handful of times. The chain is built from TRBV12-3 or TRBV12-4 and TRBJ2-5, with D possibly matching TRBD2 (6 bases). The CDR3 has 14 residues. Trimming stripped 5 bases from V and 4 bases from J, with 14 bases between. Here the CDR3 DNA reads TGTGCCAGCAGTCCATTCTGGGGAGGAGAGACCCAGTACTTC. The encoded protein is CASSPFWGGETQYF.

There are many counts of this clonotype. The chain has TRBV25-1 and TRBJ2-7; 9 bases match TRBD1. The CDR3 contains 14 residues. CDR1 and CDR2 (germline): MGHDK, SYGVNS. V lost 5 bases, J lost 4 bases, and 6 bases stayed unmatched. The CDR3 coding sequence is TGTGCCAGCAGTCCGCGGGACAGGGTTTACGAGCAGTACTTC. This gives the protein CASSPRDRVYEQYF.

This chain links TRBV19 with TRBJ1-2, with D tentatively TRBD1 (6 bases). The CDR3 runs to 15 residues. V lost 5 bases and J 1 base, leaving 14 bases between the germline ends. Germline CDR1 and CDR2: LNHDA and SQIVND (reference sequence). The CDR3 DNA is TGTGCCAGTAGTCCCTACAGGGCGATTAACTATGGCTACACCTTC. Amino acid sequence: CASSPYRAINYGYTF.

At least ten counts were recorded for this clonotype. The rearrangement links TRBV12-3 or TRBV12-4 to TRBJ2-7; 7 bases match TRBD1. This CDR3 is built from 14 residues. V lost 5 bases, J lost 1 base, and 5 bases stayed unmatched. The CDR3 protein is CASSESGQSYEQYF. The CDR3 DNA reads TGTGCCAGCAGTGAATCGGGACAGTCCTACGAGCAGTACTTC.

The sample holds a few counts of this clonotype. The rearrangement links TRBV11-2 to TRBJ2-5; D might be TRBD2 (5 bases). Trimming left V 5 bases short and J 0 bases short, with 19 bases between. CDR3 size: 17 residues. Germline V CDR1 and CDR2: SGHAT, FQNNGV. This CDR3 is CASSQDRGHPYQETQYF. The CDR3, as DNA: TGTGCCAGCAGCCAAGATCGAGGGCACCCGTACCAAGAGACCCAGTACTTC.

The J gene is TRBJ2-7, the V gene TRBV4-2, with TRBD2 identical over 14 bases. Germline V gene data show CDR1 as LGHNA and CDR2 as YNFKEQ. Trimming at V came to 0 bases and at J to 6 bases, leaving 4 bases not matched to a gene. CDR3 size: 16 residues. The CDR3 DNA sequence: TGTGCCAGCAGCCAAGATCCGGGACTAGCGGGAGCCGAGCAGTACTTC. Residues: CASSQDPGLAGAEQYF.

This clonotype came up a few times. The rearrangement joins TRBV5-1 to TRBJ1-2; D is ambiguous. The germline V and J ends were trimmed by 0 bases and 0 bases, with 9 bases remaining between them. CDR1 is SGHRS and CDR2 is YFSETQ in the germline V gene. The CDR3 loop spans 15 amino acids. The CDR3 is CASSLEDGANYGYTF. The CDR3 nucleotides read TGCGCCAGCAGCTTGGAGGACGGAGCTAACTATGGCTACACCTTC.

This clonotype has ten or more counts. V is TRBV6-5 and J is TRBJ1-1; 8 bases line up with TRBD1. This CDR3 is 16 amino acids long. Germline assignment: CDR1 MNHEY and CDR2 SVGAGI. J was trimmed by 6 bases and V by 4 bases; bases with no gene match: 13. CDR3 bases: TGTGCCAGCAGTTCCTACAGGGGGTCGCGTGAGGCTGAAGCTTTCTTT. Amino acids: CASSSYRGSREAEAFF.

The table lists this clonotype with a few counts. V gene TRBV30 combines with J gene TRBJ2-6; no clear D. Germline CDR1 reads GTSNPN; CDR2 reads SVGIG (reference sequence). The V gene lost 8 bases and the J gene lost 4 bases, with 9 bases spanning the gap. This CDR3 contains 12 residues. The CDR3 protein is CAHTRGANVLTF. The CDR3, as DNA: TGTGCCCACACCCGGGGGGCCAACGTCCTGACTTTC.

This clonotype occurred a few times. The rearrangement uses TRBV30 and TRBJ1-2; D not certain. Germline CDR1 is GTSNPN and CDR2 is SVGIG (reference sequence). This CDR3 has 11 amino acids. V was trimmed by 0 bases and J by 8 bases, leaving 7 bases between them. The CDR3 here is CAWSVQWGYTF. DNA of the CDR3: TGTGCCTGGAGTGTACAATGGGGCTACACCTTC. The whole variable domain, remainder taken from reference TRBV30 and TRBJ1-2, is SQTIHQWPATLVQPVGSPLSLECTVEGTSNPNLYWYRQAAGRGLQLLFYSVGIGQISSEVPQNLSASRPQDRQFILSSKKLLLSDSGFYLCAWSVQWGYTFGSGTRLTVV.

This clonotype showed up just once. Given a much more abundant clone one base away, this may be a read error. The chain is built from TRBV28 and TRBJ1-1; D gene unclear. Germline V gives CDR1 MDHEN, CDR2 SYDVKM. This CDR3 has 15 amino acids. Trimming pared 5 bases from V and 10 bases from J, leaving 23 bases between. CDR3: CASSPLEGRKAGAFF. CDR3 nucleotides: TGTGCCAGCAGTCCCCTGGAGGGAAGGAAGGCTGGAGCTTTCTTT.

The V gene is TRBV19, the J gene TRBJ2-7, with 7 positions matching TRBD1. The CDR3 covers 16 residues. V dropped 7 bases and J dropped 0; count of bases not matched to a gene: 12. Germline CDR1 reads LNHDA; CDR2 reads SQIVND (reference sequence). The CDR3 reads CASTPRGQFSSYEQYF. CDR3 DNA sequence: TGTGCCAGTACCCCAAGGGGACAGTTCAGCTCCTACGAGCAGTACTTC. Looking up the rest from reference TRBV19 and TRBJ2-7 gives the full variable domain: DGGITQSPKYLFRKEGQNVTLSCEQNLNHDAMYWYRQDPGQGLRLIYYSQIVNDFQKGDIAEGYSVSREKKESFPLTVTSAQKNPTAFYLCASTPRGQFSSYEQYFGPGTRLTVT.

This chain uses TRBV19 with TRBJ1-5; perhaps TRBD1 as D (5 bases). CDR3 length: 13 residues. Looked up from germline, CDR1 is LNHDA and CDR2 is SQIVND (reference sequence). The CDR3 protein is CVSGSGSNQPQHF. The CDR3 DNA is TGTGTATCAGGGAGTGGGAGCAATCAGCCCCAGCATTTT.

This clonotype came up a few times. The chain links TRBV20-1 to TRBJ1-4; 8 bases align to TRBD1. The CDR3 is made up of 15 amino acids. Trimming took 3 bases from V and 2 from J; bases not matched to a gene: 5. CDR1 and CDR2 from the germline V gene are DFQATT and SNEGSKA (reference sequence). This CDR3 reads CSASPRDRTNEKLFF. CDR3 nucleotides: TGCAGTGCTAGTCCCAGGGACAGGACTAATGAAAAACTGTTTTTT.

CDR3 in DNA: TGTGCCAGCAGTTTAGCCCTCCAGGGCCTCAATCAGCCCCAGCATTTT. It yields the protein CASSLALQGLNQPQHF. This sequence joins TRBV12-3 or TRBV12-4 and TRBJ1-5, with a tentative D call TRBD1 (5 bases). The CDR3 spans 16 residues. V lost 0 bases, J lost 3 bases, and 12 bases lay in between.

This clonotype was seen once. The genes are TRBV28 and TRBJ1-3, with D maybe TRBD1 (5 bases). Germline CDR1 is MDHEN and CDR2 is SYDVKM. The CDR3 extends over 15 amino acids. V lost 5 bases, J lost 7 bases, and 18 bases lay in between. The CDR3 nucleotides are TGTGCCAGCAGTCCACCTCGGGGGGGTACCAACACCATATATTTT. As protein: CASSPPRGGTNTIYF.

This clonotype was recorded once. The chain uses TRBV9 and TRBJ1-2, with TRBD1 matching over 7 bases. The CDR3 extends over 15 amino acids. V shed 4 bases, J shed 10 bases, and the junction held 16 bases outside the gene matches. The germline CDR1 and CDR2 sequences are SGDLS and YYNGEE. DNA for the CDR3: TGTGCCAGCAGCTATCGACAGGGTTTCGCTAGTCCCTACACCTTC. Amino acids: CASSYRQGFASPYTF.

This sequence joins TRBV30 and TRBJ2-6; D remains unclear. The CDR3 spans 13 residues. V was cut by 2 bases and J by 4 bases, with 6 bases left in between. Germline loops: CDR1 GTSNPN, CDR2 SVGIG (reference sequence). CDR3 DNA: TGTGCCTGGAGTCCGTCCGGGGCCAACGTCCTGACTTTC. Encoded protein: CAWSPSGANVLTF.

The J gene is TRBJ2-7, the V gene TRBV7-9; D is unclear. This CDR3 is built from 13 residues. Germline-derived CDR1 and CDR2 are SEHNR and FQNEAQ (reference sequence). V was pared by 1 base and J by 3 bases, with 7 bases between. This chain's CDR3 is CASSLENLYEQYF. In DNA, the CDR3 is TGTGCCAGCAGCTTAGAGAATCTCTACGAGCAGTACTTC.

The chain links TRBV7-9 to TRBJ1-5; D call uncertain. The germline V gene encodes CDR1 SEHNR and CDR2 FQNEAQ (reference sequence). V lost 2 bases to trimming and J lost 5 bases, with 7 bases between them. This CDR3 has 13 amino acids. CDR3 region: CASSLRQDQPQHF. In DNA, the CDR3 is TGTGCCAGCAGCTTAAGGCAAGATCAGCCCCAGCATTTT.

There are a few counts of this clonotype. The rearrangement joins TRBV20-1 to TRBJ1-1; a weak D match, TRBD1 (6 bases). The V gene lost 0 bases and the J gene lost 3 bases, with 17 bases spanning the gap. This CDR3 has 16 amino acids. CDR1 is DFQATT and CDR2 is SNEGSKA in the germline V gene (reference sequence). The CDR3 region has the DNA TGCAGTGCTAGAGATAGAGCCCCGGGACACCACACTGAAGCTTTCTTT. Its protein product is CSARDRAPGHHTEAFF.

This chain joins TRBV20-1 and TRBJ1-5; D is perhaps TRBD1 (5 bases). With 3 bases removed from V and 1 base from J, the gap between germline ends came to 10 bases. Germline assignment: CDR1 DFQATT and CDR2 SNEGSKA (reference sequence). This CDR3 is 14 amino acids long. The CDR3 region is CSASGWDSNQPQHF. The DNA for the CDR3 is TGCAGTGCTAGTGGTTGGGACAGCAATCAGCCCCAGCATTTT.

This clonotype was found a few times. The V gene is TRBV5-1, the J gene TRBJ1-2; D is unclear. The V and J ends lost 4 bases and 3 bases respectively, with 13 bases between them. The CDR3 consists of 14 residues. The germline gives CDR1 SGHRS, CDR2 YFSETQ. CDR3 coding DNA: TGCGCCAGCAGCCCGGGATCGGGGTACTATGGCTACACCTTC. Translation gives CASSPGSGYYGYTF. Looking up the rest from reference TRBV5-1 and TRBJ1-2 gives the full variable domain: KAGVTQTPRYLIKTRGQQVTLSCSPISGHRSVSWYQQTPGQGLQFLFEYFSETQRNKGNFPGRFSGRQFSNSRSEMNVSTLELGDSALYLCASSPGSGYYGYTFGSGTRLTVV.

The rearrangement uses TRBV20-1 and TRBJ1-4, with 7 positions matching TRBD1. V gave up 4 bases and J gave up 5 bases; unmatched junction bases: 4. The CDR3 spans 13 residues. Germline V gene data show CDR1 as DFQATT and CDR2 as SNEGSKA (reference sequence). The CDR3 nucleotides are TGCAGTGCTATTGGGACAGTGAATGAAAAACTGTTTTTT. It is translated as CSAIGTVNEKLFF.

This clonotype was counted between two and nine times. The chain combines TRBV5-6 with TRBJ1-6, with unresolved D. The CDR3 sequence is 16 residues long. Germline loops: CDR1 SGHDT, CDR2 YYEEEE. Trimming pared 1 base from V and 7 bases from J, leaving 15 bases between. The CDR3 is CASSLFNGFPNSPLHF. CDR3 DNA sequence: TGTGCCAGCAGCTTGTTTAACGGTTTCCCCAATTCACCCCTCCACTTT.

This clonotype was observed a few times. The chain uses TRBV3-1 and TRBJ1-1; maybe TRBD1 (5 bases). Trimming shortened V by 1 base and J by 4 bases, and 10 bases separated the two germline ends. The CDR3 sequence is 14 residues long. Germline CDR1 reads LGHDT; CDR2 reads YNNKEL (reference sequence). CDR3 bases: TGTGCCAGCAGCCAAGCGGGGGGGGGCACTGAAGCTTTCTTT. Protein sequence: CASSQAGGGTEAFF.

V and J are TRBV6-1 and TRBJ2-7; 9 bases fit TRBD1. This CDR3 comprises 15 residues. Germline CDR1 reads MNHNS; CDR2 reads SASEGT. Germline trimming cut 5 bases from V and 5 bases from J; bases unmatched to any gene: 10. For the CDR3, the DNA is TGTGCCAGCAGTACCCGGGACAGGGCCCCCCACGAGCAGTACTTC. Its translation: CASSTRDRAPHEQYF.

The sample holds many counts of this clonotype. The chain couples TRBV20-1 to TRBJ2-7; 14 positions agree with TRBD2. There are 17 residues in the CDR3. V lost 3 bases to trimming and J lost 1 base; unmatched junction nucleotides: 8. Germline CDR1 reads DFQATT; CDR2 reads SNEGSKA (reference sequence). CDR3 loop: CSASGTSGRGGSYEQYF. The CDR3 DNA follows: TGCAGTGCTAGTGGGACTAGCGGGAGAGGAGGGTCCTACGAGCAGTACTTC.

V gene TRBV12-3 or TRBV12-4 combines with J gene TRBJ1-1; unclear D gene. V dropped 5 bases and J dropped 1 base, with 11 bases sitting between them. The length of the CDR3 is 14 residues. CDR3 sequence reads: CASSAAGKNTEAFF. The CDR3 region has the DNA TGTGCCAGCAGTGCCGCGGGGAAGAACACTGAAGCTTTCTTT.

This clonotype has ten or more counts. This sequence joins TRBV7-2 and TRBJ2-7; TRBD1 aligns across 7 bases. CDR1 and CDR2 (germline): SGHTA, FQGNSA. The V segment lost 1 base and the J segment 1 base; nucleotides outside the gene matches: 4. The CDR3 has 15 amino acids. Here the CDR3 DNA reads TGTGCCAGCAGCTTAGTAGCCAGGGGGTCCTACGAGCAGTACTTC. Translation: CASSLVARGSYEQYF.

The chain combines TRBV2 with TRBJ2-5, with 10 positions matching TRBD1. The CDR3 is 13 amino acids. V lost 6 bases to trimming and J lost 5 bases; unmatched junction nucleotides: 3. Germline CDR1 is SNHLY and CDR2 is FYNNEI. CDR3 sequence: CASRGQGFETQYF. CDR3 DNA: TGTGCCAGCAGGGGACAGGGGTTTGAGACCCAGTACTTC.

As regards this clonotype: This clone may be a read error of a much larger clone one base away. Since the CDR3 does not end with the conserved phenylalanine or tryptophan, this likely comes from a read error. The chain joins TRBV28 to TRBJ1-6; a possible D gene is TRBD1 (5 bases). The CDR3 extends over 15 amino acids. Germline CDR1 is MDHEN and CDR2 is SYDVKM. V gave up 4 bases and J gave up 3 bases, with 10 bases separating them. DNA for the CDR3: TGTGCCAGCAGTTATATACAGGACTATAATTCACCCCTCCACTCT. Translating it yields CASSYIQDYNSPLHS.